This TCR beta chain was obtained from a study of T cell responses to AZD1222 COVID-19 vaccine. Notes on the study in general: Spike-specific TCR breadth and depth both grew after two AZD1222 doses. All repertoire sampling was performed exclusively after the peak T cell response.

V lost 5 bases, J lost 0 bases, and 11 bases lay in between. The CDR3 loop spans 15 amino acids. CDR1 and CDR2 (germline): MDHEN, SYDVKM. Worth noting for this clone: Its antigen remains unidentified.

Profiling relied on immunoSEQ multiplex PCR, and the TCRdb table lists in-frame clones only, not all of them. Among roughly 140,000 clones listed, more than 70% were seen once. The chain recombines TRBV28 with TRBJ2-1; weak D call: TRBD2 (6 bases). The clonotype was recovered from an adult in good health. The specimen comprised peripheral blood, sampled on day 0 of MenACWY control vaccination. The CDR3 loop is CASSTPGSSYNEQFF. The CDR3 bases are TGTGCCAGCAGTACCCCCGGGAGCTCCTACAATGAGCAGTTCTTC.